This T cell receptor (beta chain) was observed in a study of blood T cell repertoires in COVID-19. Study summary: The United States, Italy and Spain were the sources of the acute and convalescent COVID-19 samples. Sources were T cells, B-cell-depleted T cells, or PBMCs; the material itself was cDNA or gDNA.

Germline V CDR1 and CDR2: MGHDK, SYGVNS. CDR3 length: 13 residues. V shed 7 bases and J shed 4 bases, with 13 bases lying between them. How the authors handled the data: Reference gene primer amplification gave nucleated cell count estimates. Sequencing used immunoSEQ multiplex PCR; TCRdb keeps in-frame clones, though not all of them. Clonal size and the V and J genes are those of that table, whereas D and trimming came from the DNA. The table records 200,000 to 300,000 clones, about nine tenths of them present only once. During active infection, Seattle patients enrolled and were then monitored through disease.

This clonotype was sampled from a person aged 18 to 35 with COVID-19, enrolled during active disease. Material: peripheral blood. V and J are TRBV25-1 and TRBJ1-1, with a weak D call TRBD1 (6 bases). CDR3 sequence (DNA): TGTGCCAGCAATGGACAGCCGGGCACTGAAGCTTTCTTT. Translated: CASNGQPGTEAFF.